One sample yielded the 10 T cell receptor beta chains listed below, sequenced in a study of T cells of healthy individuals. TCRdb recomputed calls from the 5' RACE reads with MiXCR, one row per CDR3 protein. In the table there are about 57,000 distinct CDR3 sequences, 15% to 20% of which are singletons. These receptors all stem from a human donor in good health.

Many counts were recorded for this clonotype. V and J are TRBV7-9 and TRBJ1-2; 8 bases are a match to TRBD1. Trimming removed 7 bases from V and 2 bases from J; junction bases left unmatched: 6. The CDR3 sequence is 14 residues long. Germline CDR1 SEHNR, CDR2 FQNEAQ (reference sequence). The CDR3 DNA reads as TGTGCCAGCACCACCGGGACAGGCAACTATGGCTACACCTTC. It translates to CASTTGTGNYGYTF.

V is TRBV10-3 and J is TRBJ2-7; D ambiguous. Trimming stripped 6 bases from V and 2 bases from J, with 5 bases between. This CDR3 comprises 11 residues. Germline loops: CDR1 ENHRY, CDR2 SYGVKD. The CDR3 loop is CAISSAYEQYF. The CDR3 coding sequence is TGTGCCATCAGCTCTGCCTACGAGCAGTACTTC.

This chain connects TRBV6-5 to TRBJ2-4; 7 bases agree with TRBD1. V shed 7 bases and J 3 bases; nucleotides not matched to a gene: 6. This CDR3 contains 14 residues. From germline, CDR1 is MNHEY and CDR2 SVGAGI. DNA of the CDR3: TGTGCCAGCAAAGGACAGGCGGGCAAAAACATTCAGTACTTC. Translation: CASKGQAGKNIQYF.

This clonotype was found a few times. V gene TRBV14 combines with J gene TRBJ1-1; D is ambiguous. This CDR3 is 13 amino acids long. The germline V gene encodes CDR1 SGHDN and CDR2 FVKESK. V shed 5 bases and J shed 2 bases, with 9 bases lying between them. As DNA, the CDR3 is TGTGCCAGCAGCACCCAGGAAAACACTGAAGCTTTCTTT. Its protein product is CASSTQENTEAFF.

This clonotype was recorded a few times. The V call is TRBV2, the J call TRBJ2-1; 11 bases align to TRBD2. The CDR3 has 15 residues. Per germline, CDR1 SNHLY and CDR2 FYNNEI. Germline trimming cut 3 bases from V and 2 bases from J; bases unmatched to any gene: 0. As DNA, the CDR3 is TGTGCCAGCAGTGAGGGACTAGCGGCCTACAATGAGCAGTTCTTC. It encodes CASSEGLAAYNEQFF.

This clonotype was seen many times. V gene TRBV5-1 combines with J gene TRBJ1-1, with 7 bases lining up with TRBD1. The germline CDR1 and CDR2 sequences are SGHRS and YFSETQ. The CDR3 sequence is 15 residues long. The V segment lost 4 bases and the J segment 1 base; nucleotides outside the gene matches: 7. CDR3 sequence reads: CASSGTGTENTEAFF. The CDR3 region has the DNA TGCGCCAGCAGCGGGACCGGGACAGAGAACACTGAAGCTTTCTTT.

The chain links TRBV28 to TRBJ2-2; tentatively, D is TRBD1 (5 bases). V lost 6 bases and J lost 4, with 12 bases in between. The CDR3 spans 14 residues. Looked up from germline, CDR1 is MDHEN and CDR2 is SYDVKM. CDR3 loop: CASSLDSFTGELFF. DNA of the CDR3: TGTGCCAGCAGCCTCGACAGCTTCACCGGGGAGCTGTTTTTT.

This clonotype was seen only once. It may be a read error: a sequence one base away is much more abundant. The V call is TRBV28, the J call TRBJ2-7; TRBD1 or TRBD2 may be the D gene (5 bases each). The CDR3 is made up of 13 amino acids. CDR1 is MDHEN, CDR2 SYDVKM, per germline. In DNA form, the CDR3 reads TGTGCCATCTTAGGGGACGGCTCCTACGAGCAGAACTTC. It yields the protein CAILGDGSYEQNF.

This clonotype was detected a few times. The J gene is TRBJ2-5, the V gene TRBV7-2; 11 bases map to TRBD1. The germline V gene has CDR1 SGHTA and CDR2 FQGNSA. Trimming at V came to 8 bases and at J to 4 bases, leaving 3 bases not matched to a gene. The CDR3 extends over 13 amino acids. The CDR3 protein is CASVDRGLETQYF. DNA for the CDR3: TGTGCCAGCGTGGACAGGGGGCTAGAGACCCAGTACTTC.

The chain links TRBV5-1 to TRBJ1-3; 8 bases agree with TRBD1. V shed 0 bases and J 0 bases; nucleotides not matched to a gene: 5. Germline CDR1 is SGHRS and CDR2 is YFSETQ. This CDR3 is built from 17 residues. CDR3 sequence: CASSLGWTGSSGNTIYF. CDR3 coding DNA: TGCGCCAGCAGCTTGGGCTGGACAGGGAGCTCTGGAAACACCATATATTTT.